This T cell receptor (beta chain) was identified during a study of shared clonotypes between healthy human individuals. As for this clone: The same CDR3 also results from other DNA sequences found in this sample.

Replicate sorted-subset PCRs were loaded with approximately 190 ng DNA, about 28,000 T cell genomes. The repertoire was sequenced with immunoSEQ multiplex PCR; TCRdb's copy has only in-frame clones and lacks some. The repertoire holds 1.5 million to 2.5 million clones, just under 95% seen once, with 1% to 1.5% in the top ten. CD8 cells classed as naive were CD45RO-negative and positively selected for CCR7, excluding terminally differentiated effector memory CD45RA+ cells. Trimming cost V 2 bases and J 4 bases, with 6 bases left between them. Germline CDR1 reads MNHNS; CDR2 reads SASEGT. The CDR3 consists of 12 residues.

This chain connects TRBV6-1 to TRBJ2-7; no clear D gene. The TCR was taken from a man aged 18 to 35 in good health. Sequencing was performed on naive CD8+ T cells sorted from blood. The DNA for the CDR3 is TGTGCCAGCAGTGAAATTTCGTACGAGCAGTACTTC. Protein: CASSEISYEQYF.